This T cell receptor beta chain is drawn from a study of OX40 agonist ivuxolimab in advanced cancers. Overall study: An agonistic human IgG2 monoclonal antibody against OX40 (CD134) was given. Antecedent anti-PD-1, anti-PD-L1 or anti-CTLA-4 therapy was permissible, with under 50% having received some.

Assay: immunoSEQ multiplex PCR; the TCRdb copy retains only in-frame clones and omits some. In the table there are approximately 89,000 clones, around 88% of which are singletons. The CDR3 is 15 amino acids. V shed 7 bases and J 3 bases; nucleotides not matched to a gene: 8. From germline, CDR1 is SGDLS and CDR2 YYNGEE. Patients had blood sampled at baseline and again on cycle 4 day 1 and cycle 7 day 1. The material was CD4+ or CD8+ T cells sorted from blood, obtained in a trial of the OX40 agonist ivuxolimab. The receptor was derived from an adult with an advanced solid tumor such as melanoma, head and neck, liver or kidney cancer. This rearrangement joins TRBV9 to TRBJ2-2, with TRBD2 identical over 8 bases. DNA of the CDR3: TGTGCCAGCTCCCGTAGCGGGGTGGACACCGGGGAGCTGTTTTTT. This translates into CASSRSGVDTGELFF.